This entry lists 10 T cell receptor beta chains sequenced from one sample in a study of CD8 T cells in Susac syndrome. When the RNA was reverse transcribed, random hexamers were used with an input of about 0.5 to 1 ug. MiXCR, run by TCRdb on the immunoSEQ multiplex PCR reads, gives a single entry per CDR3 protein. The sample carries roughly 150,000 distinct CDR3 sequences, 95% recorded once. What was sequenced was CD4+ T cells from PBMCs. The receptors were sampled from a human donor with Susac syndrome.

The chain couples TRBV6-1 to TRBJ2-7, with 7 bases identical to TRBD2. This CDR3 contains 14 residues. Unmatched junction bases numbered 7, after V lost 6 bases and J lost 2 bases. The germline CDR1 and CDR2 sequences are MNHNS and SASEGT. The CDR3 DNA sequence: TGTGCCAGCAGCCCCCAAGCGGGGCCCTACGAGCAGTACTTC. This encodes CASSPQAGPYEQYF.

The chain uses TRBV28 and TRBJ2-3; D remains ambiguous. This CDR3 region has 15 residues. Trimming stripped 1 base from V and 0 bases from J, with 8 bases between. The germline CDR1 and CDR2 sequences are MDHEN and SYDVKM. CDR3 sequence: CASSLYGSSTDTQYF. The CDR3 DNA follows: TGTGCCAGCAGTTTATACGGGTCAAGCACAGATACGCAGTATTTT.

The chain recombines TRBV3-1 with TRBJ1-2; maybe TRBD1 (5 bases). Trimming stripped 0 bases from V and 11 bases from J, with 10 bases between. CDR1 and CDR2 from the germline V gene are LGHDT and YNNKEL (reference sequence). This CDR3 contains 12 residues. The DNA for the CDR3 is TGTGCCAGCAGCCAAGATCGGGGGTGGTACACCTTC. Residues: CASSQDRGWYTF.

V gene TRBV29-1 combines with J gene TRBJ2-1; 8 positions agree with TRBD2. The CDR3 is 15 amino acids. The J segment lost 0 bases and the V segment lost 3 bases, leaving 4 bases of the junction unmatched. Germline V gene lookup returns CDR1 SQVTM and CDR2 ANQGSEA. CDR3 sequence: CSVEVSGNSYNEQFF. DNA of the CDR3: TGCAGCGTTGAGGTTAGCGGGAACTCCTACAATGAGCAGTTCTTC.

The chain carries TRBV4-1 and TRBJ2-5; 14 nucleotides align to TRBD2. The germline CDR1 and CDR2 sequences are MGHRA and YSYEKL. V lost 4 bases and J lost 5; bases outside the gene matches: 9. The CDR3 sequence is 17 residues long. The CDR3 sequence is CASSLSGTSGSGETQYF. CDR3 sequence (DNA): TGCGCCAGCAGCCTATCCGGGACTAGCGGGAGCGGGGAGACCCAGTACTTC.

This clonotype occurred once. V gene TRBV6-5 combines with J gene TRBJ1-1; D uncertain. With 6 bases removed from V and 1 base from J, the gap between germline ends came to 12 bases. The germline V gene has CDR1 MNHEY and CDR2 SVGAGI. This CDR3 contains 14 residues. The CDR3: CASRSPGENTEAFF. In DNA, the CDR3 is TGTGCCAGCAGGTCCCCCGGGGAGAACACTGAAGCTTTCTTT.

The chain carries TRBV12-3 or TRBV12-4 and TRBJ1-5; D is ambiguous. V was cut by 5 bases and J by 2 bases, with 13 bases left in between. This CDR3 has 15 amino acids. CDR3 DNA sequence: TGTGCCAGCAGTAAACAACCCCGTGGCAATCAGCCCCAGCATTTT. It encodes CASSKQPRGNQPQHF.

The V and J genes are TRBV5-1 and TRBJ2-7, with D uncertain. CDR3 size: 9 residues. V lost 9 bases to trimming and J lost 4 bases, with 5 bases between them. Germline CDR1 reads SGHRS; CDR2 reads YFSETQ. CDR3 region: CAIFYEQYF. The CDR3 nucleotides are TGCGCCATCTTTTACGAGCAGTACTTC. Combining the CDR3 with reference TRBV5-1 and TRBJ2-7 gives the whole variable domain KAGVTQTPRYLIKTRGQQVTLSCSPISGHRSVSWYQQTPGQGLQFLFEYFSETQRNKGNFPGRFSGRQFSNSRSEMNVSTLELGDSALYLCAIFYEQYFGPGTRLTVT.

The V gene is TRBV20-1, the J gene TRBJ2-6, with 10 bases aligning to TRBD1. Trimming took 5 bases from V and 0 from J; bases not matched to a gene: 4. This CDR3 is 16 amino acids long. Germline CDR1 is DFQATT and CDR2 is SNEGSKA (reference sequence). CDR3 nucleotides: TGCAGTGCTCCGGGACAGGGGATCTCTGGGGCCAACGTCCTGACTTTC. It codes for CSAPGQGISGANVLTF.

The rearrangement joins TRBV20-1 to TRBJ2-2; D gene ambiguous. CDR1 is DFQATT, CDR2 SNEGSKA, per germline (reference sequence). V shed 0 bases and J shed 5 bases, with 16 bases lying between them. This CDR3 has 16 residues. The CDR3, as DNA: TGCAGTGCTAGAGATCCCCGCCAGGCGTCTACCGGGGAGCTGTTTTTT. Its protein is CSARDPRQASTGELFF.